The sequence of this T cell receptor (beta chain) was determined in a study of metastatic and nonmetastatic thyroid tumors. Study-level information: The study looked at repertoires side by side in blood and in tumor or nodule tissue from malignant and benign thyroid patients. General observations from the study: Versus benign nodules, malignant thyroid tumors reportedly had significantly higher TCR beta diversity, in blood and tumor.

Trimming cost V 4 bases and J 2 bases; bases outside gene matches: 11. The CDR3 loop spans 16 amino acids. This clone has a handful of counts. Its antigen is not identified. In the authors' methods: Building a distant-metastasis classifier for papillary thyroid cancer drew on CDR3 differences across clinicopathological groups. TCRdb re-processed the PCR reads through MiXCR. The V and J calls here are based on TCRdb, not the publication. The sample lists about 35,000 clones; approximately 30% were seen once. Thyroid surgery took place with no prior treatment in any patient. Source material: blood. The TCR sequence derives from a female donor with papillary thyroid cancer or a benign thyroid nodule (not recorded which). Some clones in this sample may be carry-over from other donors' samples. The chain recombines TRBV12-3 or TRBV12-4 with TRBJ2-7; 7 bases agree with TRBD2. The CDR3 DNA follows: TGTGCCAGCAGTTCCGGGACTATCGGGATTACCTACGAGCAGTACTTC. Its protein product is CASSSGTIGITYEQYF.